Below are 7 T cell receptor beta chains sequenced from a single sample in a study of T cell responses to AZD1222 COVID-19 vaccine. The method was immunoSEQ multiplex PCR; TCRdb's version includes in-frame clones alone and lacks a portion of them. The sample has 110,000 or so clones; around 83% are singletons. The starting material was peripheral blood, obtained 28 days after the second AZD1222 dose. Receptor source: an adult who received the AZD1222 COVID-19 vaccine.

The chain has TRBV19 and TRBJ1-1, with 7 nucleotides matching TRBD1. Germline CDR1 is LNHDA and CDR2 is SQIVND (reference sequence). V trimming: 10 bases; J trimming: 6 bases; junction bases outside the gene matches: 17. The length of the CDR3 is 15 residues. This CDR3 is CATEHRGVVGAEAFF. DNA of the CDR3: TGTGCCACCGAACACAGGGGTGTGGTGGGCGCTGAAGCTTTCTTT.

Here the CDR3 DNA reads TGTGCCAGCGGCCCTGCCCCCTTCTATGGCTACACCTTC. Its translation is CASGPAPFYGYTF. The genes are TRBV12-3 or TRBV12-4 and TRBJ1-2; D is undetermined. The CDR3 has 13 amino acids. With 8 bases removed from V and 4 bases from J, the gap between germline ends came to 14 bases.

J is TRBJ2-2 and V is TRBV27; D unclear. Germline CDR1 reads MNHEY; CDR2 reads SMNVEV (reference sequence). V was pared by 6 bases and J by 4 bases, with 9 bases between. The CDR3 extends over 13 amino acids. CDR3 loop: CASRSSGTGELFF. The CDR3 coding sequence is TGTGCCAGCAGAAGTTCGGGCACCGGGGAGCTGTTTTTT.

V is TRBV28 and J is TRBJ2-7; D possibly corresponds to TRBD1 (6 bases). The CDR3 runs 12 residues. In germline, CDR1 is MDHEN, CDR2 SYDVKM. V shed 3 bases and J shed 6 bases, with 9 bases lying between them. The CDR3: CASSLWGREQYF. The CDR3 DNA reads TGTGCCAGCAGTTTGTGGGGGCGCGAGCAGTACTTC.

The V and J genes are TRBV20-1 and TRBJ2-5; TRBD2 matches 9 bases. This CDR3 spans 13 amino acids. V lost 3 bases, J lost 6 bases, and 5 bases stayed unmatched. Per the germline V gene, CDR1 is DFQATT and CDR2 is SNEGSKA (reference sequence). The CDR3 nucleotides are TGCAGTGCTAGTGCGGGGGGGTCGCAGACCCAGTACTTC. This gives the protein CSASAGGSQTQYF.

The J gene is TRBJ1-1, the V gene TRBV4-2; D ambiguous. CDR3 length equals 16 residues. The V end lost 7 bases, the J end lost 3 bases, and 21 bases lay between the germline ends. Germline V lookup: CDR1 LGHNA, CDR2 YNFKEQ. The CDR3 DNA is TGTGCCAGCATAGGCATCCCCGACGATAGGGACACTGAAGCTTTCTTT. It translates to CASIGIPDDRDTEAFF.

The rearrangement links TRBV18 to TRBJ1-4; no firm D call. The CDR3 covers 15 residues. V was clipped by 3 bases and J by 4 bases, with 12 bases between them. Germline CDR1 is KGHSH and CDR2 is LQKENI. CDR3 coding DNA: TGTGCCAGCTCACCCTCAGCCCTCCTTAATGAAAAACTGTTTTTT. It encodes CASSPSALLNEKLFF.